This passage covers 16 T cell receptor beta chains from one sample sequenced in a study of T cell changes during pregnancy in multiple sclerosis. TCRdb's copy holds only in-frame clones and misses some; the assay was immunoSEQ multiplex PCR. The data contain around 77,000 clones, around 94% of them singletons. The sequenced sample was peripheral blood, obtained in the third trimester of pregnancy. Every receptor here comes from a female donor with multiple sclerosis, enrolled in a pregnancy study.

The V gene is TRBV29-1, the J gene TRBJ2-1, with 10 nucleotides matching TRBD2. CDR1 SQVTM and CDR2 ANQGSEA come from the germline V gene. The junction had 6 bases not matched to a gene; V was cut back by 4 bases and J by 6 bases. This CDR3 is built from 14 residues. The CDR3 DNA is TGCAGCGTTGGTGGGGCTAGCGGGAGCAATGAGCAGTTCTTC. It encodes CSVGGASGSNEQFF.

Here the CDR3 DNA reads TGTGCCATCGGGGGACAGGGGGCTTTGGGAAACACCATATATTTT. Amino acid sequence: CAIGGQGALGNTIYF. The J gene is TRBJ1-3, the V gene TRBV10-3; 12 bases align to TRBD1. CDR1 is ENHRY and CDR2 is SYGVKD in the germline V gene. CDR3 length: 15 amino acids. Trimming removed 8 bases from V and 4 bases from J; junction bases left unmatched: 6.

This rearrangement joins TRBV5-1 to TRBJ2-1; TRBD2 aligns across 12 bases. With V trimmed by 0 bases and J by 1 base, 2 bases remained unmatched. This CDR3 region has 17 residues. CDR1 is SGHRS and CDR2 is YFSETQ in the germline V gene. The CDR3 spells CASSLGLAGGSYNEQFF. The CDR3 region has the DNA TGCGCCAGCAGCTTGGGGCTAGCGGGAGGGTCCTACAATGAGCAGTTCTTC.

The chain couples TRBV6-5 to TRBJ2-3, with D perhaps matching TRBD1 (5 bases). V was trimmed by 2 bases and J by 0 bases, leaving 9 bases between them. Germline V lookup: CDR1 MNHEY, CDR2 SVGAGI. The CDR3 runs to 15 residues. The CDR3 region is CASSYRTRSTDTQYF. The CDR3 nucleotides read TGTGCCAGCAGTTACCGGACAAGAAGCACAGATACGCAGTATTTT.

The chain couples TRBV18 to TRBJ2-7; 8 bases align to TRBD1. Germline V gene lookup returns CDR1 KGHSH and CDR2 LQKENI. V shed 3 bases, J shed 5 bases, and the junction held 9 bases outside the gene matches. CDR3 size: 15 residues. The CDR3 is CASSPGAETGDEQYF. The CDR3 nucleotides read TGTGCCAGCTCACCGGGCGCCGAGACAGGGGACGAGCAGTACTTC.

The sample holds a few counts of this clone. The CDR3 spells CASSPQAGHSYEQYF. In DNA form, the CDR3 reads TGTGCCAGCAGCCCACAAGCGGGACACTCCTACGAGCAGTACTTC. The chain employs TRBV7-2 and TRBJ2-7, with D maybe TRBD2 (7 bases). The CDR3 spans 15 residues. The germline V gene has CDR1 SGHTA and CDR2 FQGNSA. Trimming left V 5 bases short and J 0 bases short, with 14 bases between.

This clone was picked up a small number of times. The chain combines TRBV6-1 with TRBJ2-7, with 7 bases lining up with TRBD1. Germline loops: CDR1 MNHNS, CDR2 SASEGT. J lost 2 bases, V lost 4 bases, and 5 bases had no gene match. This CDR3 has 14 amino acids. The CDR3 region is CASSGQGDAYEQYF. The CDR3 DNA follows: TGTGCCAGCAGTGGACAGGGAGATGCCTACGAGCAGTACTTC.

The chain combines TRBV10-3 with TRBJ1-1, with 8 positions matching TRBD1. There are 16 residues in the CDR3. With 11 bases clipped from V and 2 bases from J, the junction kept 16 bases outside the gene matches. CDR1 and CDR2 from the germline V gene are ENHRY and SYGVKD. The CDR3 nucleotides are TGTGCCTCTAACTCGAATCAGGGGGCCGACAACACTGAAGCTTTCTTT. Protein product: CASNSNQGADNTEAFF.

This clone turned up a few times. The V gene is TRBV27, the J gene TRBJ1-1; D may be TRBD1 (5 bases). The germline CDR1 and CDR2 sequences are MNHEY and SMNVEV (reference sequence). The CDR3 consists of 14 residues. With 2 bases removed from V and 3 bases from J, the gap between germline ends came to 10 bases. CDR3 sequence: CASSLQGSHTEAFF. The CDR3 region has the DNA TGTGCCAGCAGTTTACAGGGTTCCCACACTGAAGCTTTCTTT.

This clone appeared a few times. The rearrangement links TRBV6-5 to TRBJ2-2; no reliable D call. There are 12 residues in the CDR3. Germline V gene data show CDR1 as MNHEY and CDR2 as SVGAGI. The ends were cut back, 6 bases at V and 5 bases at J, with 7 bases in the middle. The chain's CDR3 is CASSPATGELFF. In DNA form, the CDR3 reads TGTGCCAGCAGCCCCGCGACCGGGGAGCTGTTTTTT.

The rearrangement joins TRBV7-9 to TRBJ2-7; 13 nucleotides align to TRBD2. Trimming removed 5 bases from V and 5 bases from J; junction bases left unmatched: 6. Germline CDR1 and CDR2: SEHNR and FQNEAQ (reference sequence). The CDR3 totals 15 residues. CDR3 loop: CASSPRTSGSNEQYF. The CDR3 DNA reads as TGTGCCAGCAGCCCTCGGACTAGCGGGAGTAACGAGCAGTACTTC.

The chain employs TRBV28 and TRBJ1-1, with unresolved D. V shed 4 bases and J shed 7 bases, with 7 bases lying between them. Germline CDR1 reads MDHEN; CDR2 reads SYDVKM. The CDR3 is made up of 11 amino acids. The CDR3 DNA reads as TGTGCCAGCAGTTCCCCTATTGAAGCTTTCTTT. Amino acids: CASSSPIEAFF.

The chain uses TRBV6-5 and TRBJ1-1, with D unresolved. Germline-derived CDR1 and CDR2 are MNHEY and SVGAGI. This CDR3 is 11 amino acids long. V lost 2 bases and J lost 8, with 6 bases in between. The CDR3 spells CASSYGREAFF. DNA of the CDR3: TGTGCCAGCAGTTACGGCAGAGAAGCTTTCTTT.

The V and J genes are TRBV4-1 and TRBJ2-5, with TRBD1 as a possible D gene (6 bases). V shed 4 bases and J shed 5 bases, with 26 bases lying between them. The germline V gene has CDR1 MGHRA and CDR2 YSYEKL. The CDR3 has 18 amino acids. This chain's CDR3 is CASSPGPFETDRLETQYF. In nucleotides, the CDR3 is TGCGCCAGCAGCCCGGGCCCCTTCGAGACAGACAGGCTTGAGACCCAGTACTTC.

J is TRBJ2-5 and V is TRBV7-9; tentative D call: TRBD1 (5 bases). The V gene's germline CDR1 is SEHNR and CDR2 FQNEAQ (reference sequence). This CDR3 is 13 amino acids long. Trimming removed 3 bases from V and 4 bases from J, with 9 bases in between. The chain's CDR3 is CASSLGRGETQYF. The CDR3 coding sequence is TGTGCCAGCAGCTTGGGTAGGGGAGAGACCCAGTACTTC.

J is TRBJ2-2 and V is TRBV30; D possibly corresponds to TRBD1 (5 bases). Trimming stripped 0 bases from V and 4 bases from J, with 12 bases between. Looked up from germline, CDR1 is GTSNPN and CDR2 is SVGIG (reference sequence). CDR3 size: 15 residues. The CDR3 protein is CAWSVGQGGTGELFF. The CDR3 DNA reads TGTGCCTGGAGTGTTGGGCAGGGCGGCACCGGGGAGCTGTTTTTT.